Sequencing of this T cell receptor (beta chain) was carried out in a study of spatial heterogeneity in lung cancer. Across the whole study: Across the raw uncorrected reads, a unique TCR and UMI combination was observed, on average, more than ten times. Study conclusions and caveats: Whereas they appeared in blood less at follow-up, ubiquitous expanded tumor TCRs appeared there more at resection.

Time point described: sample taken at primary tumor resection. Unsorted whole RNA of tumor, nontumor lung or frozen PBMC was sequenced. Trimming removed 8 bases from V and 2 bases from J, with 15 bases in between. Germline V gives CDR1 SNHLY, CDR2 FYNNEI. CDR3 length equals 14 residues. In its sample, this clonotype was seen many times. The antigen remains undetermined. Single TCR cDNA molecules each had their own unique molecular identifier. Each CDR3 protein gets one entry after TCRdb re-called the 5' RACE reads with MiXCR. Counted here are some 28,000 distinct CDR3 sequences, about 8.8% occurring once; the ten biggest clones make up about 36%.

This material consisted of PBMCs, taken at surgery. This TCR derives from a female donor with early-stage non-small cell lung cancer. The chain carries TRBV2 and TRBJ1-1, with D possibly TRBD1 on 5 matching bases. CDR3 sequence: CASFSGPRNTEAFF. The CDR3 DNA reads TGTGCCAGCTTCTCAGGGCCGAGAAACACTGAAGCTTTCTTT. Complete variable domain (other parts from reference TRBV2 and TRBJ1-1): EPEVTQTPSHQVTQMGQEVILRCVPISNHLYFYWYRQILGQKVEFLVSFYNNEISEKSEIFDDQFSVERPDGSNFTLKIRSTKLEDSAMYFCASFSGPRNTEAFFGQGTRLTVV.